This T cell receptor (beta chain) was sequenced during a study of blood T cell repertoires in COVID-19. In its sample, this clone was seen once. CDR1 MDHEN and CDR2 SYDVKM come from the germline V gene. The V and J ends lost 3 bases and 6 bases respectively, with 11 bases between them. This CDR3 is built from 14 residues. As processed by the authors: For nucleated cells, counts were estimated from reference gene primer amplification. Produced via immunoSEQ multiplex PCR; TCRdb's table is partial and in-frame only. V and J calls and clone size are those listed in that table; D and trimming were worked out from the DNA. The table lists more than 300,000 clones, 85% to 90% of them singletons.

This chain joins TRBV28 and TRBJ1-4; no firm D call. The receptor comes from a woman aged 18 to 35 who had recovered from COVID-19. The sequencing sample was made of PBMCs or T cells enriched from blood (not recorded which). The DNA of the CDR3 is TGTGCCAGCAGTTTTTTTGCCGGGTATGAAAAACTGTTTTTT. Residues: CASSFFAGYEKLFF.